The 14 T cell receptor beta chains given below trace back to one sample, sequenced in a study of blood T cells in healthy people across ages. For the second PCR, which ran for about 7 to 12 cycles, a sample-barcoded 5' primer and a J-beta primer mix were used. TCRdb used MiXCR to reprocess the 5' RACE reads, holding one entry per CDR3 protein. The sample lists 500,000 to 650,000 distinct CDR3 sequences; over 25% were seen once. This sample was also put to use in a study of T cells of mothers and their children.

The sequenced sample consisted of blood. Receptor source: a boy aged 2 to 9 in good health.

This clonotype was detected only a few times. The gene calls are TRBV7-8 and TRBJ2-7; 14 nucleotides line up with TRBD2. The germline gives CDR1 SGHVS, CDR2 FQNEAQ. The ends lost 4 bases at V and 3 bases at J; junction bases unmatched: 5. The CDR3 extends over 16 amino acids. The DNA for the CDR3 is TGTGCCAGCAGCTACGGGACTAGCGGGAGTGGCTACGAGCAGTACTTC. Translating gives CASSYGTSGSGYEQYF.

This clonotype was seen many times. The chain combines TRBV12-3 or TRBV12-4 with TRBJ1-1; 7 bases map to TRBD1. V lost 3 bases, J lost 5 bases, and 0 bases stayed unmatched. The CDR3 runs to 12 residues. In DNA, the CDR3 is TGTGCCAGCAGTTTGACAGGGACTGAAGCTTTCTTT. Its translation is CASSLTGTEAFF.

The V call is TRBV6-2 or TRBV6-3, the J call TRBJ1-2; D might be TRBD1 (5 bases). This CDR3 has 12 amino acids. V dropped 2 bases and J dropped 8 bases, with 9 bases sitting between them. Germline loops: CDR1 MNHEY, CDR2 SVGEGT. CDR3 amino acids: CASSYGGYGYTF. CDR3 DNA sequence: TGTGCCAGCAGTTACGGGGGTTACGGCTACACCTTC.

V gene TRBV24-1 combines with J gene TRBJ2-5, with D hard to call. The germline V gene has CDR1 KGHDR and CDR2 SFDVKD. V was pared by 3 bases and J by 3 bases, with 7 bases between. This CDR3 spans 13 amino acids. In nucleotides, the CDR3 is TGTGCCACCAGTGATATCTTAGAAGAGACCCAGTACTTC. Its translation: CATSDILEETQYF.

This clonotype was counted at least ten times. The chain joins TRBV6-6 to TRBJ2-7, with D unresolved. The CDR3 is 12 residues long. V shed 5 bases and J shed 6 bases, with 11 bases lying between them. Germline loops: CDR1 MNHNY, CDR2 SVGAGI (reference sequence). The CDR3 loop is CASSPQWREQYF. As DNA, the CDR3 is TGTGCCAGCAGTCCGCAGTGGCGCGAGCAGTACTTC.

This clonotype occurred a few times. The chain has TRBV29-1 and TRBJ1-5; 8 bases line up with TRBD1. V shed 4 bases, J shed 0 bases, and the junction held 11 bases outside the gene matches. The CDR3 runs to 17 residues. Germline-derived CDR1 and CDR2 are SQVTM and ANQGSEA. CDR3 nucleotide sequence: TGCAGCGTTGGGACAGGGACCAGTTATAATAGCAATCAGCCCCAGCATTTT. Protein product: CSVGTGTSYNSNQPQHF. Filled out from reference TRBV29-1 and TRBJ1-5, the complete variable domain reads SAVISQKPSRDICQRGTSLTIQCQVDSQVTMMFWYRQQPGQSLTLIATANQGSEATYESGFVIDKFPISRPNLTFSTLTVSNMSPEDSSIYLCSVGTGTSYNSNQPQHFGDGTRLSIL.

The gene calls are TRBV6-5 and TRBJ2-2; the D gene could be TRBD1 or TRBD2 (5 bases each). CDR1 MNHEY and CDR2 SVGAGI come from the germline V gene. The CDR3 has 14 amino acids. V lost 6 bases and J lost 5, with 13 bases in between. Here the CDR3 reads CASRGPRGTGELFF. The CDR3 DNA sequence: TGTGCCAGCAGGGGACCCCGTGGAACCGGGGAGCTGTTTTTT.

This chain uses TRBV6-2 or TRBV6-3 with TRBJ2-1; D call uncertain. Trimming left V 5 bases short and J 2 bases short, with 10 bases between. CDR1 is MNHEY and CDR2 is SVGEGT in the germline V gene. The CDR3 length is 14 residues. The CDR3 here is CASSRVAPYNEQFF. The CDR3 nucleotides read TGTGCCAGCAGTCGGGTAGCCCCCTACAATGAGCAGTTCTTC.

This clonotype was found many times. Here the CDR3 DNA reads TGTGCCAGCAGTTTATCGGGGACAGGTAGCTACGAGCAGTACTTC. Its translation is CASSLSGTGSYEQYF. The chain recombines TRBV27 with TRBJ2-7, with 8 nucleotides matching TRBD1. This CDR3 has 15 residues. The V segment lost 0 bases and the J segment 3 bases; nucleotides outside the gene matches: 4. Germline V gene data show CDR1 as MNHEY and CDR2 as SMNVEV (reference sequence).

CDR3 in DNA: TGTGCCAGCAGCCCCTACCGCAATGAGCAGTTCTTC. Residues: CASSPYRNEQFF. The gene calls are TRBV7-6 and TRBJ2-1; no clear D. Trimming took off 5 bases at V and 6 bases at J, with 8 bases between the two ends. The CDR3 consists of 12 residues. Germline V gene lookup returns CDR1 SGHVS and CDR2 FNYEAQ. The whole variable domain, remainder taken from reference TRBV7-6 and TRBJ2-1, is GAGVSQSPRYKVTKRGQDVALRCDPISGHVSLYWYRQALGQGPEFLTYFNYEAQQDKSGLPNDRFSAERPEGSISTLTIQRTEQRDSAMYRCASSPYRNEQFFGPGTRLTVL.

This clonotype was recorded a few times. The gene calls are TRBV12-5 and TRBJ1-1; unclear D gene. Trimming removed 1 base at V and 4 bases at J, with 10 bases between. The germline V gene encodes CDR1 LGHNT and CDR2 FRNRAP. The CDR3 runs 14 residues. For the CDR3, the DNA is TGTGCTAGTGGTTTGGAGGGTTTGGGCACTGAAGCTTTCTTT. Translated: CASGLEGLGTEAFF.

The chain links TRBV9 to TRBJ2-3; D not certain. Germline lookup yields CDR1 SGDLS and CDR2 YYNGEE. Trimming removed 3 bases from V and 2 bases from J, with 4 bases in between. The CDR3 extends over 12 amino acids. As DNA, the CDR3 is TGTGCCAGCAGCGAGAACACAGATACGCAGTATTTT. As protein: CASSENTDTQYF.

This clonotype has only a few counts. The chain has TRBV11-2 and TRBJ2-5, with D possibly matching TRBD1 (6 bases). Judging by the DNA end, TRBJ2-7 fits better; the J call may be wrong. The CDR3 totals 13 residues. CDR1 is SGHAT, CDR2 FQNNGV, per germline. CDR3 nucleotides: TGTGCCAGCAGTCGGGTAGGGGGTAACGAGCAGTACTTC. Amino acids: CASSRVGGNEQYF.

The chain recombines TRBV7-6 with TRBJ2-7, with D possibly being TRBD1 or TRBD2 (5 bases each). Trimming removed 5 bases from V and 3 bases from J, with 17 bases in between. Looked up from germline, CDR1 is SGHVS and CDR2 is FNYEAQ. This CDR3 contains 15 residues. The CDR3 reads CASSADGAEDYEQYF. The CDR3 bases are TGTGCCAGCAGCGCCGACGGGGCGGAGGACTACGAGCAGTACTTC.